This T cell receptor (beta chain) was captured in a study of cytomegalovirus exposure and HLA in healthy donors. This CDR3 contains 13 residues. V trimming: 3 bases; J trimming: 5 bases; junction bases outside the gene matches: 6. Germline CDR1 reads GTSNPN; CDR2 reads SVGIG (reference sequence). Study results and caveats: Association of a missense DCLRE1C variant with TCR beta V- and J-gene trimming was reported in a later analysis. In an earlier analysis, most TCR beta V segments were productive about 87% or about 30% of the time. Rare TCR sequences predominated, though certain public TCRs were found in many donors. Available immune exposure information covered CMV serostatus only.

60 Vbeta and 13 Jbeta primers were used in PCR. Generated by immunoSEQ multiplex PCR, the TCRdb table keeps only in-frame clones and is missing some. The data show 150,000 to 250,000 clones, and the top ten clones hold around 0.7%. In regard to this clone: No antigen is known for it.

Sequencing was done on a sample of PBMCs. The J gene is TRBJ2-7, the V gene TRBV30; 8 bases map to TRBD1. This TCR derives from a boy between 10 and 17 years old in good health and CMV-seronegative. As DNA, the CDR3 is TGTGCCTGGAGCCTGGACAGGGAACACGAGCAGTACTTC. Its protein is CAWSLDREHEQYF.